This TCR beta chain was sequenced in a study of T cells in Graves' hyperthyroidism and ophthalmopathy. CDR3 length: 15 residues. Germline trimming cut 1 base from V and 7 bases from J; bases unmatched to any gene: 9. Germline values: CDR1 SGHKS, CDR2 YYEKEE (reference sequence). This clonotype has ten or more counts. Hyperthyroidism, newly diagnosed and lasting under 2 months, affected patients aged 18 to 65. Amplified TCR beta CDR3 regions derived from RNA transcripts. Carried out on the TCR CDR3, a first-round RT-PCR used the HTBI primer set. Using its own MiXCR run on the multiplex PCR reads, TCRdb lists one record per CDR3 protein. Of 350,000 to 500,000 distinct CDR3 sequences in the sample, about 13% are singletons; the top ten hold 5.3%.

The chain employs TRBV5-5 and TRBJ1-1; TRBD1 aligns across 8 bases. Sequencing was done on a sample of blood. This clonotype was obtained from a woman younger than 30 with Graves' hyperthyroidism. The CDR3 coding sequence is TGTGCCAGCAGCTTGTTCTCCCAGGGGGCCGGTGAAGCTTTCTTT. It specifies CASSLFSQGAGEAFF.